The 15 T cell receptor beta chains given below trace back to one sample, sequenced in a study of blood T cells in healthy people across ages. A second PCR, run for about 7 to 11 cycles, used a sample-barcoded 5' primer plus a J-beta primer mix. TCRdb recomputed calls from the 5' RACE reads with MiXCR, one row per CDR3 protein. This table has around 1,000,000 distinct CDR3 sequences, less than 25% appearing once. A further study also used this sample, focusing on T cells of mothers and their children.

Specimen: blood. The receptors originated from a girl aged 2 to 9 in good health.

The chain has TRBV20-1 and TRBJ2-7; D might be TRBD1 or TRBD2, each matching 5 bases. The V end lost 1 base, the J end lost 7 bases, and 17 bases lay between the germline ends. The CDR3 contains 14 residues. The V gene's germline CDR1 is DFQATT and CDR2 SNEGSKA (reference sequence). CDR3 DNA sequence: TGCAGTGCTAGAGGAGGGGAAGGTTTTTGGGAGCAGTACTTC. Protein sequence: CSARGGEGFWEQYF.

This CDR3 is CASSVLAAHYNEQFF. CDR3 nucleotides: TGTGCCAGCAGCGTACTAGCTGCCCACTACAATGAGCAGTTCTTC. The genes are TRBV9 and TRBJ2-1, with a possible D match to TRBD2 (5 bases). This CDR3 is 15 amino acids long. Germline CDR1 SGDLS, CDR2 YYNGEE. Trimming removed 1 base at V and 3 bases at J, with 11 bases between.

This clonotype turned up a few times. J is TRBJ1-5 and V is TRBV12-3 or TRBV12-4; D is possibly TRBD1 (6 bases). This CDR3 is built from 13 residues. V dropped 6 bases and J dropped 7 bases, with 13 bases sitting between them. The CDR3 spells CASSLQGKQPQHF. CDR3 nucleotides: TGTGCCAGCAGCCTACAGGGTAAACAGCCCCAGCATTTT.

This clonotype has ten or more counts. The chain couples TRBV7-6 to TRBJ2-3, with D perhaps given as TRBD1 or TRBD2 (5 bases each). With 5 bases removed from V and 0 bases from J, the gap between germline ends came to 12 bases. The CDR3 totals 15 residues. Germline V CDR1 and CDR2: SGHVS, FNYEAQ. The CDR3 sequence: CASSPEGESTDTQYF. CDR3 sequence (DNA): TGTGCCAGCAGCCCCGAAGGGGAGAGCACAGATACGCAGTATTTT.

This CDR3 is CASSVQGDRETQYF. CDR3 bases: TGTGCCAGCAGCGTTCAGGGGGATCGGGAGACCCAGTACTTC. The rearrangement uses TRBV9 and TRBJ2-5; 7 positions match TRBD1. Trimming at V came to 2 bases and at J to 5 bases, leaving 6 bases not matched to a gene. This CDR3 spans 14 amino acids. The germline V gene has CDR1 SGDLS and CDR2 YYNGEE. Variable domain in full (rest from reference TRBV9 and TRBJ2-5): DSGVTQTPKHLITATGQRVTLRCSPRSGDLSVYWYQQSLDQGLQFLIQYYNGEERAKGNILERFSAQQFPDLHSELNLSSLELGDSALYFCASSVQGDRETQYFGPGTRLLVL.

This chain connects TRBV7-8 to TRBJ2-7; perhaps TRBD1 as D (6 bases). Per the germline V gene, CDR1 is SGHVS and CDR2 is FQNEAQ. The CDR3 is 16 residues long. V lost 2 bases, J lost 5 bases, and 19 bases lay in between. This chain's CDR3 is CASSLLNYREGDEQYF. The CDR3, as DNA: TGTGCCAGCAGCTTACTCAACTACAGGGAAGGCGACGAGCAGTACTTC.

The gene calls are TRBV12-3 or TRBV12-4 and TRBJ2-7, with a possible D match to TRBD2 (5 bases). This CDR3 is built from 14 residues. Trimming removed 5 bases at V and 6 bases at J, with 17 bases between. CDR3 DNA: TGTGCCAGCAGTCCTGCGCGGGCCCAGGTCGAGCAGTACTTC. Encoded protein: CASSPARAQVEQYF.

The V gene is TRBV5-1, the J gene TRBJ1-1; 8 bases are a match to TRBD1. The germline gives CDR1 SGHRS, CDR2 YFSETQ. The trim removed 4 bases at V and 7 bases at J, leaving 6 bases unmatched. This CDR3 is built from 13 residues. The CDR3 DNA reads TGCGCCAGCAGCGCCAACAGGGGGGATGAAGCTTTCTTT. Its translation: CASSANRGDEAFF.

This clonotype has more than one count but fewer than ten. The chain links TRBV6-2 or TRBV6-3 to TRBJ2-5, with 9 bases fitting TRBD2. Germline CDR1 MNHEY, CDR2 SVGEGT. V was pared by 8 bases and J by 2 bases, with 3 bases of the junction left unmatched. CDR3 length: 13 amino acids. This chain's CDR3 is CASQTSGQETQYF. CDR3 DNA sequence: TGTGCCAGCCAGACTAGCGGACAAGAGACCCAGTACTTC.

This clonotype turned up a few times. The J gene is TRBJ2-5, the V gene TRBV20-1; 7 bases align to TRBD2. The J call is in doubt because the DNA end fits TRBJ2-1 better. This CDR3 is 15 amino acids long. Germline V gives CDR1 DFQATT, CDR2 SNEGSKA (reference sequence). The DNA for the CDR3 is TGCAGTGCTAGAGCCCTGTGGGAGGGCCTATTTGAGCAGTTCTTC. Encoded protein: CSARALWEGLFEQFF.

This clonotype was seen a few times. This chain connects TRBV5-1 to TRBJ2-5, with unresolved D. Trimming removed 6 bases at V and 1 base at J, with 10 bases between. This CDR3 comprises 13 residues. Germline values: CDR1 SGHRS, CDR2 YFSETQ. DNA for the CDR3: TGCGCCAGCACTACGTCCCCCCAAGAGACCCAGTACTTC. Amino acids: CASTTSPQETQYF.

The chain carries TRBV7-9 and TRBJ1-2; D possibly corresponds to TRBD1 (5 bases). CDR1 is SEHNR and CDR2 is FQNEAQ in the germline V gene (reference sequence). Trimming cost V 7 bases and J 5 bases, with 8 bases left between them. The CDR3 length is 11 residues. CDR3 region: CASNQGYGYTF. DNA for the CDR3: TGTGCCAGCAATCAGGGATATGGCTACACCTTC.

CDR3 protein: CSARDLEGPTFEQYF. In DNA form, the CDR3 reads TGCAGTGCTAGAGATCTGGAAGGGCCAACGTTCGAGCAGTACTTC. The rearrangement joins TRBV20-1 to TRBJ2-7; D is ambiguous. The germline gives CDR1 DFQATT, CDR2 SNEGSKA (reference sequence). The CDR3 length is 15 residues. The germline V and J ends were trimmed by 0 bases and 6 bases, with 18 bases remaining between them.

This clonotype was seen a single time. The chain combines TRBV20-1 with TRBJ2-3; D may be TRBD2 (5 bases). The CDR3 consists of 13 residues. Trimming left V 2 bases short and J 3 bases short, with 9 bases between. Germline CDR1 DFQATT, CDR2 SNEGSKA (reference sequence). This CDR3 reads CSARPSKTDTQYF. CDR3 DNA: TGCAGTGCTAGACCTAGCAAAACAGATACGCAGTATTTT.

The chain links TRBV4-1 to TRBJ2-5; a weak D match, TRBD1 (5 bases). CDR1 is MGHRA and CDR2 is YSYEKL in the germline V gene. CDR3 length: 15 residues. V lost 4 bases, J lost 4 bases, and 16 bases lay in between. The DNA for the CDR3 is TGCGCCAGCAGCCTTGGAGACAGCGACATAGAGACCCAGTACTTC. It encodes CASSLGDSDIETQYF.